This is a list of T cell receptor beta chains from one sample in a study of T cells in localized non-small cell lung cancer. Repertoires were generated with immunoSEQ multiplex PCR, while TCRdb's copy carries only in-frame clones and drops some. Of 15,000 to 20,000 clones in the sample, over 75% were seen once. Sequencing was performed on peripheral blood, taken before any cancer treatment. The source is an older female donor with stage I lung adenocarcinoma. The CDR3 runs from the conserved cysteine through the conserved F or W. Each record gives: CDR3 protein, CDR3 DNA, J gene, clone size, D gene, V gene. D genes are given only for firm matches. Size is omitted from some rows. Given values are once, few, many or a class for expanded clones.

cdr3_aa: CAGGTVQETQYF
cdr3_nt: TGTGCCGGTGGGACAGTCCAAGAGACCCAGTACTTC
j_call: TRBJ2-5
clone_size: -
d_call: TRBD1
v_call: TRBV6-6

cdr3_aa: CASSYSGTNLGTQYF
cdr3_nt: TGTGCCAGCAGTTACTCCGGGACAAATTTGGGCACGCAGTATTTT
j_call: TRBJ2-3
clone_size: once
d_call: -
v_call: TRBV6-5

cdr3_aa: CASSVSSTDTQYF
cdr3_nt: TGTGCCAGCAGCGTGTCTAGCACAGATACGCAGTATTTT
j_call: TRBJ2-3
clone_size: -
d_call: -
v_call: TRBV9

cdr3_aa: CASSLRVEYNEQFF
cdr3_nt: TGTGCCAGCAGTTTAAGGGTGGAATACAATGAGCAGTTCTTC
j_call: TRBJ2-1
clone_size: -
d_call: -
v_call: TRBV27

cdr3_aa: CASSLVSAGGADTQYF
cdr3_nt: TGCGCCAGCAGCTTGGTTTCAGCGGGGGGGGCAGATACGCAGTATTTT
j_call: TRBJ2-3
clone_size: -
d_call: TRBD2
v_call: TRBV5-1

cdr3_aa: CASSMSGTNYGYTF
cdr3_nt: TGTGCCAGTAGTATGTCCGGGACCAACTATGGCTACACCTTC
j_call: TRBJ1-2
clone_size: -
d_call: -
v_call: TRBV19

cdr3_aa: CASSIGANYGYTF
cdr3_nt: TGTGCCAGCAGCATTGGAGCTAACTATGGCTACACCTTC
j_call: TRBJ1-2
clone_size: -
d_call: -
v_call: TRBV2

cdr3_aa: CASSPQGNQPQHF
cdr3_nt: TGTGCCAGCAGCCCACAGGGGAATCAGCCCCAGCATTTT
j_call: TRBJ1-5
clone_size: -
d_call: TRBD1
v_call: TRBV7-2

cdr3_aa: CASSQGFYEQYF
cdr3_nt: TGTGCCAGCAGTCAGGGTTTCTACGAGCAGTACTTC
j_call: TRBJ2-7
clone_size: -
d_call: -
v_call: TRBV6-6

cdr3_aa: CASSGVVQPQHF
cdr3_nt: TGTGCCAGTTCAGGGGTAGTTCAGCCCCAGCATTTT
j_call: TRBJ1-5
clone_size: -
d_call: -
v_call: TRBV19

cdr3_aa: CASSPGTGGSNYGYTF
cdr3_nt: TGTGCCAGCAGCCCCGGGACAGGGGGTTCCAACTATGGCTACACCTTC
j_call: TRBJ1-2
clone_size: -
d_call: TRBD1
v_call: TRBV27

cdr3_aa: CSVEQGAGNTIYF
cdr3_nt: TGCAGCGTTGAACAGGGTGCAGGAAACACCATATATTTT
j_call: TRBJ1-3
clone_size: -
d_call: -
v_call: TRBV29-1

cdr3_aa: CASSWGNEQFF
cdr3_nt: TGTGCCAGCAGCTGGGGGAATGAGCAGTTCTTC
j_call: TRBJ2-1
clone_size: once
d_call: -
v_call: TRBV7-9

cdr3_aa: CASSVEGTYGYTF
cdr3_nt: TGTGCCAGCAGCGTAGAAGGGACCTATGGCTACACCTTC
j_call: TRBJ1-2
clone_size: -
d_call: -
v_call: TRBV9

cdr3_aa: CASSGTGGGYQPQHF
cdr3_nt: TGTGCCAGCAGTGGGACAGGGGGAGGTTATCAGCCCCAGCATTTT
j_call: TRBJ1-5
clone_size: -
d_call: TRBD1
v_call: TRBV2

cdr3_aa: CATSRDRAGSYEQYF
cdr3_nt: TGTGCCACCAGCAGAGATCGAGCAGGTTCCTACGAGCAGTACTTC
j_call: TRBJ2-7
clone_size: once
d_call: -
v_call: TRBV15

cdr3_aa: CASSLAPDSGPYNEQFF
cdr3_nt: TGTGCCAGCAGCTTAGCCCCTGATAGCGGGCCCTACAATGAGCAGTTCTTC
j_call: TRBJ2-1
clone_size: -
d_call: TRBD2
v_call: TRBV11-2

cdr3_aa: CASSLPGREGGTPLHF
cdr3_nt: TGTGCCAGCAGCCTCCCTGGAAGGGAGGGTGGGACACCCCTCCACTTT
j_call: TRBJ1-6
clone_size: -
d_call: -
v_call: TRBV7-9

cdr3_aa: CASSRLSNQPQHF
cdr3_nt: TGTGCCAGCAGTCGACTAAGCAATCAGCCCCAGCATTTT
j_call: TRBJ1-5
clone_size: -
d_call: -
v_call: TRBV6-5

cdr3_aa: CASTKGQGWQETQYF
cdr3_nt: TGTGCCAGCACAAAAGGACAGGGTTGGCAAGAGACCCAGTACTTC
j_call: TRBJ2-5
clone_size: -
d_call: TRBD1
v_call: TRBV6-5

cdr3_aa: CAWSFVYRHHEQYF
cdr3_nt: TGTGCCTGGAGTTTCGTCTACAGGCATCACGAGCAGTACTTC
j_call: TRBJ2-7
clone_size: -
d_call: -
v_call: TRBV30

cdr3_aa: CASSEQASSGNTIYF
cdr3_nt: TGTGCCAGCAGTGAACAGGCCAGCTCTGGAAACACCATATATTTT
j_call: TRBJ1-3
clone_size: -
d_call: -
v_call: TRBV6-4

cdr3_aa: CASSYDRRAFF
cdr3_nt: TGTGCCAGCAGCTACGACAGGAGAGCTTTCTTT
j_call: TRBJ1-1
clone_size: -
d_call: -
v_call: TRBV7-8

cdr3_aa: CASSLGDGGYNEQFF
cdr3_nt: TGTGCCAGCAGCCTGGGGGACGGCGGCTACAATGAGCAGTTCTTC
j_call: TRBJ2-1
clone_size: -
d_call: -
v_call: TRBV5-4

cdr3_aa: CASSSLRSEAFF
cdr3_nt: TGCGCCAGCAGCTCTTTACGGTCTGAAGCTTTCTTT
j_call: TRBJ1-1
clone_size: -
d_call: -
v_call: TRBV5-1

cdr3_aa: CASSSRSPLHF
cdr3_nt: TGTGCCAGCAGTTCCCGTTCACCCCTCCACTTT
j_call: TRBJ1-6
clone_size: -
d_call: -
v_call: TRBV6-5

cdr3_aa: CASSPPPGAHNEQFF
cdr3_nt: TGTGCCAGCAGTCCCCCCCCGGGGGCCCACAATGAGCAGTTCTTC
j_call: TRBJ2-1
clone_size: -
d_call: -
v_call: TRBV27

cdr3_aa: CASSPGQGGNSPLHF
cdr3_nt: TGTGCCAGCAGTCCCGGACAGGGGGGAAATTCACCCCTCCACTTT
j_call: TRBJ1-6
clone_size: -
d_call: TRBD1
v_call: TRBV6-6

cdr3_aa: CASSQIGELHTEAFF
cdr3_nt: TGTGCCAGCAGCCAAATAGGGGAATTGCACACTGAAGCTTTCTTT
j_call: TRBJ1-1
clone_size: -
d_call: -
v_call: TRBV4-2

cdr3_aa: CASSPLDRAYGYTF
cdr3_nt: TGTGCCAGCTCACCATTGGACAGGGCATATGGCTACACCTTC
j_call: TRBJ1-2
clone_size: few
d_call: TRBD1
v_call: TRBV18

cdr3_aa: CASSRPSDSVIVGANVLTF
cdr3_nt: TGTGCCAGCAGCCGTCCGTCGGACAGTGTTATTGTCGGGGCCAACGTCCTGACTTTC
j_call: TRBJ2-6
clone_size: -
d_call: -
v_call: TRBV7-3

cdr3_aa: CASSPWGSSGETQYF
cdr3_nt: TGTGCCAGCAGCCCCTGGGGTTCCTCGGGGGAGACCCAGTACTTC
j_call: TRBJ2-5
clone_size: -
d_call: -
v_call: TRBV9

cdr3_aa: CASSVEYRGKAFF
cdr3_nt: TGTGCCAGCAGCGTCGAATACAGGGGTAAAGCTTTCTTT
j_call: TRBJ1-1
clone_size: medium-sized
d_call: TRBD1
v_call: TRBV9

cdr3_aa: CASSYRQGAYEQYF
cdr3_nt: TGTGCCAGCAGTTACCGGCAGGGGGCGTACGAGCAGTACTTC
j_call: TRBJ2-7
clone_size: -
d_call: TRBD1
v_call: TRBV6-5

cdr3_aa: CASTEGIPPGELFF
cdr3_nt: TGTGCCAGCACTGAGGGTATTCCCCCCGGGGAGCTGTTTTTT
j_call: TRBJ2-2
clone_size: -
d_call: -
v_call: TRBV6-1

cdr3_aa: CASSVGVGGENTEAFF
cdr3_nt: TGTGCCAGCAGTGTCGGAGTTGGGGGTGAAAACACTGAAGCTTTCTTT
j_call: TRBJ1-1
clone_size: -
d_call: -
v_call: TRBV2

cdr3_aa: CASSPAGASAQTEQFF
cdr3_nt: TGTGCCAGCAGTCCCGCAGGGGCCTCTGCCCAGACTGAGCAGTTCTTC
j_call: TRBJ2-1
clone_size: -
d_call: -
v_call: TRBV5-4

cdr3_aa: CASSLGSIRNTGDGYTF
cdr3_nt: TGTGCCAGCAGCTTAGGAAGCATTCGAAATACTGGGGATGGCTACACCTTC
j_call: TRBJ1-2
clone_size: -
d_call: -
v_call: TRBV7-9

cdr3_aa: CASSPNRIEAFF
cdr3_nt: TGTGCCAGTAGTCCAAATCGGATTGAAGCTTTCTTT
j_call: TRBJ1-1
clone_size: -
d_call: -
v_call: TRBV19

cdr3_aa: CASIPRREWTDTQYF
cdr3_nt: TGTGCCAGCATCCCGCGGAGGGAATGGACAGATACGCAGTATTTT
j_call: TRBJ2-3
clone_size: -
d_call: -
v_call: TRBV25-1

cdr3_aa: CASSPKALNSNQPQHF
cdr3_nt: TGTGCCAGCTCACCAAAAGCCCTGAATAGCAATCAGCCCCAGCATTTT
j_call: TRBJ1-5
clone_size: -
d_call: -
v_call: TRBV18

cdr3_aa: CASSIIVGRGNTEAFF
cdr3_nt: TGTGCCAGTAGTATAATAGTGGGCAGGGGGAACACTGAAGCTTTCTTT
j_call: TRBJ1-1
clone_size: -
d_call: -
v_call: TRBV19

cdr3_aa: CASSLERVVNSPLHF
cdr3_nt: TGTGCCAGCAGCTTGGAACGGGTAGTCAATTCACCCCTCCACTTT
j_call: TRBJ1-6
clone_size: -
d_call: -
v_call: TRBV5-8

cdr3_aa: CASSFRDTNYGYTF
cdr3_nt: TGTGCCAGCAGCTTCCGGGACACTAACTATGGCTACACCTTC
j_call: TRBJ1-2
clone_size: -
d_call: -
v_call: TRBV13

cdr3_aa: CASSLGQLSTNEKLFF
cdr3_nt: TGTGCCAGCAGCCTGGGACAGCTATCAACTAATGAAAAACTGTTTTTT
j_call: TRBJ1-4
clone_size: -
d_call: TRBD1
v_call: TRBV5-8

cdr3_aa: CASSLNSYYGYTF
cdr3_nt: TGTGCCAGCAGCTTGAACAGTTACTATGGCTACACCTTC
j_call: TRBJ1-2
clone_size: large
d_call: -
v_call: TRBV5-6

cdr3_aa: CASSPTGGPTEAFF
cdr3_nt: TGTGCCAGCAGCCCAACAGGGGGCCCCACTGAAGCTTTCTTT
j_call: TRBJ1-1
clone_size: -
d_call: TRBD1
v_call: TRBV7-8

cdr3_aa: CASSQRTSGGTDTQYF
cdr3_nt: TGTGCCAGCAGCCAACGGACTAGCGGGGGCACAGATACGCAGTATTTT
j_call: TRBJ2-3
clone_size: -
d_call: TRBD2
v_call: TRBV4-2

cdr3_aa: CASSPPRSYEQYF
cdr3_nt: TGTGCCAGCAGCCCGCCTAGGAGCTACGAGCAGTACTTC
j_call: TRBJ2-7
clone_size: -
d_call: -
v_call: TRBV7-9

cdr3_aa: CASSYSGGATYEQYF
cdr3_nt: TGTGCCAGTAGCTACTCAGGGGGCGCAACCTACGAGCAGTACTTC
j_call: TRBJ2-7
clone_size: -
d_call: TRBD1
v_call: TRBV7-9

cdr3_aa: CASSLPDRGAFF
cdr3_nt: TGTGCCAGCAGCCTCCCGGACAGGGGAGCCTTCTTC
j_call: TRBJ2-7
clone_size: -
d_call: TRBD1
v_call: TRBV5-6

cdr3_aa: CASSLAGTGANVLTF
cdr3_nt: TGTGCCAGCAGCTTGGCAGGGACTGGGGCCAACGTCCTGACTTTC
j_call: TRBJ2-6
clone_size: -
d_call: -
v_call: TRBV5-4